The following is a T cell receptor beta chain sequence with its context. Its target is not known. The V gene's germline CDR1 is SGHDN and CDR2 FVKESK. V lost 8 bases to trimming and J lost 7 bases, with 17 bases between them. The CDR3 length is 13 residues. These data originate in a study of T cells in Graves' hyperthyroidism and ophthalmopathy. The TCR beta CDR3 regions underwent amplification using RNA transcripts as the source. First-round RT-PCR targeting the TCR CDR3 was performed with the HTBI primer set. TCRdb reanalysed the multiplex PCR reads using MiXCR and keeps one entry per CDR3 protein. Here the sample spans roughly 700,000 distinct CDR3 sequences, 30% to 40% being singletons. General study points: Using 13 V-J features, a model discriminated ophthalmopathy from stable hyperthyroidism.

Sequencing was done on a sample of blood. The source is a woman in her thirties or forties with Graves' hyperthyroidism. The chain joins TRBV14 to TRBJ1-1, with D possibly TRBD1 on 6 matching bases. CDR3 nucleotides: TGTGCCAGCTCACCCGGGGACAATCGTGAAGCTTTCTTT. Encoded protein: CASSPGDNREAFF.